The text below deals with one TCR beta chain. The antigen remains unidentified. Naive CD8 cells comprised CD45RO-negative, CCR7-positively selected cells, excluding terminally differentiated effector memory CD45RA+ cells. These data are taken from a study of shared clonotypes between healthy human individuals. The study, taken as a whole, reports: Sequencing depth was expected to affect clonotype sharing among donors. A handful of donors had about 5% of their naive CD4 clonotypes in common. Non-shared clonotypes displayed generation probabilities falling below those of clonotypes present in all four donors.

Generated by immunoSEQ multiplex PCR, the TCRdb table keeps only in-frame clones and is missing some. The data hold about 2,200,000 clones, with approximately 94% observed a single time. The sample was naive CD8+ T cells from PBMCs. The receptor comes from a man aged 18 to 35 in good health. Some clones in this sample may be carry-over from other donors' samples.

The CDR3 loop reads CASSPPYTSTEAFF. The DNA for the CDR3 is TGTGCCAGCAGCCCACCCTACACGAGCACTGAAGCTTTCTTT. The chain uses TRBV11-2 and TRBJ1-1, with D unresolved. V dropped 5 bases and J dropped 4 bases, with 14 bases sitting between them. Per germline, CDR1 SGHAT and CDR2 FQNNGV. This CDR3 has 14 amino acids.